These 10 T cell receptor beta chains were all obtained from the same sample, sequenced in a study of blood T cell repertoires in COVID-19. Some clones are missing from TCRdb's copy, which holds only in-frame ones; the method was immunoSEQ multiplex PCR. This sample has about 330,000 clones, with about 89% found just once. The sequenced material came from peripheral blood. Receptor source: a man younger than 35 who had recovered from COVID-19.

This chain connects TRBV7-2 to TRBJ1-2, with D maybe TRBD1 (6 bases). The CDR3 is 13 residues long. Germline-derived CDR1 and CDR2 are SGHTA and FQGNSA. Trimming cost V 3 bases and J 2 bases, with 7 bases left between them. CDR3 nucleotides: TGTGCCAGCAGCTTTGGGGGCAACTATGGCTACACCTTC. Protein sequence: CASSFGGNYGYTF.

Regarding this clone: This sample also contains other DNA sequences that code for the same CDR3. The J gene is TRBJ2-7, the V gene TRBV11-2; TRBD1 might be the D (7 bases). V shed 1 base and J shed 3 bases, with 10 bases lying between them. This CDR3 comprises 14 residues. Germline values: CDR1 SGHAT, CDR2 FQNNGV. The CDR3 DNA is TGTGCCAGCAGCTTAGGGCAGGGGGGCTACGAGCAGTACTTC. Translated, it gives CASSLGQGGYEQYF.

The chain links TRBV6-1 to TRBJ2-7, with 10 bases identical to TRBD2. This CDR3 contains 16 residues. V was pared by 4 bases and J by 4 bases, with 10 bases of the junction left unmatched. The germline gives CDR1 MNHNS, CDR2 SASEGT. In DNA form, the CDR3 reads TGTGCCAGCAGTGCTCTTGAAGGACTAGCGGTGTACGAGCAGTACTTC. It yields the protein CASSALEGLAVYEQYF.

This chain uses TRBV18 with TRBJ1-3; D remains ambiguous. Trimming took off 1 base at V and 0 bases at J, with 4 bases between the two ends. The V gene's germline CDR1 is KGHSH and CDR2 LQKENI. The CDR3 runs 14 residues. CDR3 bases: TGTGCCAGCTCACCACAGAGCTCTGGAAACACCATATATTTT. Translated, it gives CASSPQSSGNTIYF.

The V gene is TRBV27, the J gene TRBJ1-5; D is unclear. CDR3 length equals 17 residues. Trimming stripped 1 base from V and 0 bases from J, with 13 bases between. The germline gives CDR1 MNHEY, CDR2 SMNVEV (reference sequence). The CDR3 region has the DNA TGTGCCAGCAGTTTATTCAGCCCAGGCATTAGCAATCAGCCCCAGCATTTT. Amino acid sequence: CASSLFSPGISNQPQHF.

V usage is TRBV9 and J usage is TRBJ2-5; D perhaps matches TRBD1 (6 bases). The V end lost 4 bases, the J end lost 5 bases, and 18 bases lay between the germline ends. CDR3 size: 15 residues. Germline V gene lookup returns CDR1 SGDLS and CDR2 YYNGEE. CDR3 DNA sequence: TGTGCCAGCAGCCCCTCGGGGACACTAAGGGAGACCCAGTACTTC. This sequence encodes CASSPSGTLRETQYF.

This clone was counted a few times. The CDR3 protein is CASSRTGDEKLFF. Written as DNA, the CDR3 is TGTGCCAGCAGCCGGACAGGGGATGAAAAACTGTTTTTT. The rearrangement joins TRBV12-3 or TRBV12-4 to TRBJ1-4; the match to TRBD1 covers 9 bases. After removal of 6 bases from V and 6 bases from J, the junction contained 2 bases not matched to a gene. The length of the CDR3 is 13 residues.

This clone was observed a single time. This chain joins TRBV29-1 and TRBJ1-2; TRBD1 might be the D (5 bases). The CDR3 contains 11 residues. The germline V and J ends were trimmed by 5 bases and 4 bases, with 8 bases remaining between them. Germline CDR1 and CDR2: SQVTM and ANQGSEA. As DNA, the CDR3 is TGCAGCGTTCCGACAGTCTATGGCTACACCTTC. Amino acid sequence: CSVPTVYGYTF.

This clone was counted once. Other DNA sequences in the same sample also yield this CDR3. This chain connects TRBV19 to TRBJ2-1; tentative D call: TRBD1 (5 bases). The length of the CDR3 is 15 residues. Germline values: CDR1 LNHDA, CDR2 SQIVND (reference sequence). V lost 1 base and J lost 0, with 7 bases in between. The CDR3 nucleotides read TGTGCCAGTAGTATAGGGCAGGGCTCCTACAATGAGCAGTTCTTC. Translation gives CASSIGQGSYNEQFF.

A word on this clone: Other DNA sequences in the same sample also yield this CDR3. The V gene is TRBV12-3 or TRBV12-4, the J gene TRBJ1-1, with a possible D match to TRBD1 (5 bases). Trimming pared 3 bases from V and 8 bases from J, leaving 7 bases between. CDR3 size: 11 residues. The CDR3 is CASSFGGEAFF. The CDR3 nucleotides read TGTGCCAGCAGTTTCGGGGGGGAAGCTTTCTTT.